This T cell receptor beta chain was retrieved from a study of T cell repertoires in cytomegalovirus infection. Regarding the study as a whole: Clonotype analysis showed dominance of the ex vivo response by HLA-C-restricted CMV-specific TCR beta clonotypes.

With 4 bases clipped from V and 1 base from J, the junction kept 15 bases outside the gene matches. Germline-derived CDR1 and CDR2 are SEHNR and FQNEAQ (reference sequence). CDR3 length: 19 residues. A single record per CDR3 protein comes from TCRdb applying MiXCR to the reads. Of 75,000 to 100,000 distinct CDR3 sequences listed, approximately 30% are singletons. About this clonotype itself: Its matching antigen is unknown.

The gene calls are TRBV7-9 and TRBJ2-1, with 8 bases lining up with TRBD2. The source material was CD8+ T cells from cultured PBMCs, sampled from culture after CMV antigen stimulation. The receptor's source is a human donor in good health (CMV status not recorded). Some clones in this sample may be carry-over from other donors' samples. The CDR3 nucleotides are TGTGCCAGCAGCTCGACTACCTTAGCGGCGGGGGGTTCCTACAATGAGCAGTTCTTC. Translation gives CASSSTTLAAGGSYNEQFF.